This T cell receptor (beta chain) was captured by sequencing in a study of T cells in Graves' hyperthyroidism and ophthalmopathy. This clonotype was detected ten times or more. From germline, CDR1 is SEHNR and CDR2 FQNEAQ (reference sequence). The CDR3 runs to 18 residues. Trimming took 9 bases from V and 1 from J, leaving 24 bases between them. RNA transcripts yielded amplified TCR beta CDR3 regions. The HTBI primer set served for first-round RT-PCR of the TCR CDR3. TCRdb recomputed calls from the multiplex PCR reads with MiXCR, one row per CDR3 protein. Seen here are 530,000 or so distinct CDR3 sequences, about half observed once, and the top ten hold around 7.7%.

The chain links TRBV7-9 to TRBJ2-2; tentatively, D is TRBD1 or TRBD2 (5 bases each). The source of this sequence is a woman younger than 35 with Graves' hyperthyroidism. The sequencing sample was made of peripheral blood or thyroid tissue (not recorded which). CDR3 region: CARGPIRGAPLNTGELFF. The DNA of the CDR3 is TGTGCCAGGGGACCAATCCGAGGGGCCCCCTTGAACACCGGGGAGCTGTTTTTT.